The 4 T cell receptor beta chains below come from one sample, sequenced in a study of vaccination effects on CD4 cells after COVID-19. The culture ran for approximately 10 days before CD4+ T cells were isolated. Every participant took two doses of the BNT162b2 or mRNA-1273 vaccine. Antigen specificity for these receptors is unknown. Clones were read by immunoSEQ multiplex PCR, and TCRdb kept only the in-frame ones, dropping some. This table holds 65,000 to 90,000 clones, less than 75% found once. Sequenced material: CD4+ T cells from PBMCs cultured without peptide, taken after COVID-19 vaccination. The receptors were gathered from a human donor who received a COVID-19 vaccine.

This rearrangement joins TRBV24-1 to TRBJ2-5; D tentatively reads TRBD1 or TRBD2 (5 bases each). Trimming pared 4 bases from V and 2 bases from J, leaving 16 bases between. The CDR3 sequence is 16 residues long. Germline assignment: CDR1 KGHDR and CDR2 SFDVKD. The CDR3 DNA is TGTGCCACCAGTGAATGGGGGACGGACCAACAAGAGACCCAGTACTTC. Amino acids: CATSEWGTDQQETQYF.

This clone was recorded a few times. The rearrangement links TRBV29-1 to TRBJ2-2, with D perhaps being TRBD1 or TRBD2 (5 bases each). CDR1 and CDR2 (germline): SQVTM, ANQGSEA. This CDR3 has 14 amino acids. Trimming stripped 5 bases from V and 3 bases from J, with 13 bases between. CDR3 nucleotide sequence: TGCAGCGTTACTCCGGGACGTGACACCGGGGAGCTGTTTTTT. Protein product: CSVTPGRDTGELFF.

The CDR3 spells CASSYALSDQPQHF. Written as DNA, the CDR3 is TGTGCCAGCAGTTACGCCTTGTCAGATCAGCCCCAGCATTTT. The chain joins TRBV6-2 or TRBV6-3 to TRBJ1-5; D unresolved. In germline, CDR1 is MNHEY, CDR2 SVGEGT. The CDR3 sequence is 14 residues long. Trimming removed 2 bases from V and 5 bases from J, with 10 bases in between.

V gene TRBV19 combines with J gene TRBJ1-5, with D maybe TRBD1 (6 bases). CDR1 and CDR2 (germline): LNHDA, SQIVND (reference sequence). There are 15 residues in the CDR3. V was trimmed by 5 bases and J by 3 bases, leaving 14 bases between them. In nucleotides, the CDR3 is TGTGCCAGTAGTGATGACAGGTTTATCAATCAGCCCCAGCATTTT. Its translation: CASSDDRFINQPQHF.